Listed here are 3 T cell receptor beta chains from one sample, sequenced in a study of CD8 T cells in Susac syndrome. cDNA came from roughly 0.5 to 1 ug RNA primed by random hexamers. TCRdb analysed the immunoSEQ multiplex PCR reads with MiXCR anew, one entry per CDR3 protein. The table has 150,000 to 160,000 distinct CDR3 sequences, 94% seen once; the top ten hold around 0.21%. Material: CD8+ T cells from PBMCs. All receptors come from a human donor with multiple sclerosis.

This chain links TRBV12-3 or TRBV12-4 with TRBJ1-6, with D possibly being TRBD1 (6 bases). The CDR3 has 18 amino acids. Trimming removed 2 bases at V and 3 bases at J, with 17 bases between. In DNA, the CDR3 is TGTGCCAGCAGTTTAATGGGGGCCGGGGAGGGCTATAATTCACCCCTCCACTTT. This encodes CASSLMGAGEGYNSPLHF.

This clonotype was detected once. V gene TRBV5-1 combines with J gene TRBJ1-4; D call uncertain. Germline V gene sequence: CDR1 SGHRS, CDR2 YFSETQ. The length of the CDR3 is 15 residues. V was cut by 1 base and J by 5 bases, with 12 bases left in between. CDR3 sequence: CASSLPETRNEKLFF. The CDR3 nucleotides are TGCGCCAGCAGCTTGCCCGAGACACGGAATGAAAAACTGTTTTTT.

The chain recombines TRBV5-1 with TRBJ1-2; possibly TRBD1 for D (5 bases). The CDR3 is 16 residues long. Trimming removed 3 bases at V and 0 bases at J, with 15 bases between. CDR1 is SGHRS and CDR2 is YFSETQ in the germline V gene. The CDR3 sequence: CASSYGQAAPNYGYTF. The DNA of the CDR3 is TGCGCCAGCAGCTACGGACAAGCGGCACCTAACTATGGCTACACCTTC. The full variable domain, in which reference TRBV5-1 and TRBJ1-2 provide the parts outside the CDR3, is KAGVTQTPRYLIKTRGQQVTLSCSPISGHRSVSWYQQTPGQGLQFLFEYFSETQRNKGNFPGRFSGRQFSNSRSEMNVSTLELGDSALYLCASSYGQAAPNYGYTFGSGTRLTVV.